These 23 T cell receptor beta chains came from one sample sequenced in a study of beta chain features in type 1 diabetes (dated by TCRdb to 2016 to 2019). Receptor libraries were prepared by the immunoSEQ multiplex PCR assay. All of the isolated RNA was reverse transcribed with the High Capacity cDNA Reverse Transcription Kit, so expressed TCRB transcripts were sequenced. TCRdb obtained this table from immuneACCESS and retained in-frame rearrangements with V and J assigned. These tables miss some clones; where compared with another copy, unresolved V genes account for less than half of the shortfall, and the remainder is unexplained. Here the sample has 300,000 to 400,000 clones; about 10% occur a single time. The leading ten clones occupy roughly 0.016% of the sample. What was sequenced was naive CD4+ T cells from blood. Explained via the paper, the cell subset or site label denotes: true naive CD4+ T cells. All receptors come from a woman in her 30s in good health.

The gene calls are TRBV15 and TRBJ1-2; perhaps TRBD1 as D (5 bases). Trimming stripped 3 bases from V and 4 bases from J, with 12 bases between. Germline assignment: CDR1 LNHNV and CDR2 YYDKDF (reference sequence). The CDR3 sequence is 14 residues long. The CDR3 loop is CATSRTGGGYGYTF. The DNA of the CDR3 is TGTGCCACCAGCAGGACCGGGGGGGGCTATGGCTACACCTTC.

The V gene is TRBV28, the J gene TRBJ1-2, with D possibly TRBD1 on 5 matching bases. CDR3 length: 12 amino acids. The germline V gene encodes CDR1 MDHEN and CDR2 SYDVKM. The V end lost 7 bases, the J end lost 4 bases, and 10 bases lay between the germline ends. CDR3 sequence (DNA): TGTGCCAGCACCACGGGGGGCTATGGCTACACCTTC. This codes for CASTTGGYGYTF.

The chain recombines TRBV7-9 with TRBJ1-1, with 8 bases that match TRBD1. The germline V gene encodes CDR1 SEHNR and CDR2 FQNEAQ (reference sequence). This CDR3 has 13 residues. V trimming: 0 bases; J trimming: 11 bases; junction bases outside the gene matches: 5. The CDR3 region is CASSLAGTGTAFF. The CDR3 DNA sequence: TGTGCCAGCAGCTTAGCGGGGACAGGCACGGCTTTCTTT. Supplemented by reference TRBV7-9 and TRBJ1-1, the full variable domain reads DTGVSQNPRHKITKRGQNVTFRCDPISEHNRLYWYRQTLGQGPEFLTYFQNEAQLEKSRLLSDRFSAERPKGSFSTLEIQRTEQGDSAMYLCASSLAGTGTAFFGQGTRLTVV.

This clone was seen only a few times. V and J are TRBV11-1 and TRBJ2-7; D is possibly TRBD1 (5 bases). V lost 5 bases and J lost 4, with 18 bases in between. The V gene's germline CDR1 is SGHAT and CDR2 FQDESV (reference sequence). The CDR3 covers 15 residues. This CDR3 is CASSPVGRETYEQYF. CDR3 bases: TGTGCCAGCAGCCCGGTCGGCAGGGAAACTTACGAGCAGTACTTC.

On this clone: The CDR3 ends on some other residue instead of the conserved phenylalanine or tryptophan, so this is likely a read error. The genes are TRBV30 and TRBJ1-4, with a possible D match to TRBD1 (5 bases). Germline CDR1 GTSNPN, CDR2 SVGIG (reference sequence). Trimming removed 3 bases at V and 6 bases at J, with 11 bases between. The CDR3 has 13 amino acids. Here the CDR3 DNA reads TGTGCCTGGAGCAGGGCTTGGTATGAAAAACTGTTTCTT. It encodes CAWSRAWYEKLFL.

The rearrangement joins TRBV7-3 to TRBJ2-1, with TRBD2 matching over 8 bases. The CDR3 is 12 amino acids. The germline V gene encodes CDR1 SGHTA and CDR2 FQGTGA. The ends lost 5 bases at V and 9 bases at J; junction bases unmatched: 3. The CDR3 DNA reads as TGTGCCAGCAGCCCTACTAGCGGTGAGCAGTTCTTC. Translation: CASSPTSGEQFF.

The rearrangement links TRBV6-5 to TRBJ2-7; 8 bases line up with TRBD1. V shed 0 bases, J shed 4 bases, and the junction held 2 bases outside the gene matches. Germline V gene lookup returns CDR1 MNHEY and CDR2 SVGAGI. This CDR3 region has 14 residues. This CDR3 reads CASSYSDRAYEQYF. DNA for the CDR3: TGTGCCAGCAGTTACTCGGACAGGGCTTACGAGCAGTACTTC.

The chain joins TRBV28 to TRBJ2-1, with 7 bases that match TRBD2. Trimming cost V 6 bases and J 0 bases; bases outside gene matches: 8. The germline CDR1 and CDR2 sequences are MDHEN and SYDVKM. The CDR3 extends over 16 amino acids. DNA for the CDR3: TGTGCCAGCAGCGTTCCGGGAGGAAGCTCCTACAATGAGCAGTTCTTC. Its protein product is CASSVPGGSSYNEQFF.

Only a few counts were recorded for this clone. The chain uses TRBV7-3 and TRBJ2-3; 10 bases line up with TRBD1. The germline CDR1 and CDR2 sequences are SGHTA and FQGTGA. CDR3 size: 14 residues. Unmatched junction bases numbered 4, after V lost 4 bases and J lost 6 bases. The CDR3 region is CASSSGQGDDTQYF. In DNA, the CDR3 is TGTGCCAGCAGCTCAGGACAGGGGGACGATACGCAGTATTTT.

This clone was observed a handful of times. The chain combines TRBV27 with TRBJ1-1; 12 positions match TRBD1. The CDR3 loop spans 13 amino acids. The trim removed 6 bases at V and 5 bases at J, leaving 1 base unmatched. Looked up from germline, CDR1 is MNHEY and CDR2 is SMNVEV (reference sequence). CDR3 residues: CASRGQGATEAFF. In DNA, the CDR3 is TGTGCCAGCAGGGGACAGGGGGCGACTGAAGCTTTCTTT.

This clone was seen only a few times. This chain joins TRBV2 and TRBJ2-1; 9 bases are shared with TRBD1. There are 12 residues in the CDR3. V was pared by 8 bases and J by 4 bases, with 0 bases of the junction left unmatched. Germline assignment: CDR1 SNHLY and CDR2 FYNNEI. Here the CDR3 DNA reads TGTGCCAGCGGACAGGGGTACAATGAGCAGTTCTTC. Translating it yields CASGQGYNEQFF.

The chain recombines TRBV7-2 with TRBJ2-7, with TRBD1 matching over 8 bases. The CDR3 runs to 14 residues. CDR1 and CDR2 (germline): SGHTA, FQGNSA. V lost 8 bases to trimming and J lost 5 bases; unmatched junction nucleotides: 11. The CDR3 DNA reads TGTGCCAGCTGCAGGACAGGGCAATCCCACGAGCAGTACTTC. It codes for CASCRTGQSHEQYF.

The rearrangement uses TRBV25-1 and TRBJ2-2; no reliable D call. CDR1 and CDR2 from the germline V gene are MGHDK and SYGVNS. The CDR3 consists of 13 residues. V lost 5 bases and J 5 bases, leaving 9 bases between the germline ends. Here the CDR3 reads CASSTPTTGELFF. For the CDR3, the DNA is TGTGCCAGCAGTACCCCTACGACCGGGGAGCTGTTTTTT.

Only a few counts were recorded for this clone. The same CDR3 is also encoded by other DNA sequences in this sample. The CDR3 loop is CASSEGLAGAYEQYF. The CDR3 DNA reads as TGTGCCAGCAGTGAGGGACTAGCGGGAGCCTACGAGCAGTACTTC. The chain carries TRBV2 and TRBJ2-7; 14 nucleotides line up with TRBD2. The V gene end was trimmed by 3 bases and the J gene end by 2 bases; junction bases not matched to a gene: 0. CDR3 length: 15 amino acids. Germline V gene data show CDR1 as SNHLY and CDR2 as FYNNEI.

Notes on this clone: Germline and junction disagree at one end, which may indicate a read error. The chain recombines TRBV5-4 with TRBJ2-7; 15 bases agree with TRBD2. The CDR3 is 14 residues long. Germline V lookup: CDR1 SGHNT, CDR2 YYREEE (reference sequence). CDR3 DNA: TGTGCCAGCAGCGGGGGACTAGCGGGAGGTCCTACGGTATTC. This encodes CASSGGLAGGPTVF.

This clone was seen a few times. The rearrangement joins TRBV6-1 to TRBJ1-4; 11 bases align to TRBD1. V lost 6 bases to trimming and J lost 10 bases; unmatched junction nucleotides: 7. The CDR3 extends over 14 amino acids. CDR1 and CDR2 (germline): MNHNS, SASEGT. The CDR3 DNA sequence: TGTGCCAGCAGACCGGGACAGGGGGACGTAAAACTGTTTTTT. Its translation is CASRPGQGDVKLFF.

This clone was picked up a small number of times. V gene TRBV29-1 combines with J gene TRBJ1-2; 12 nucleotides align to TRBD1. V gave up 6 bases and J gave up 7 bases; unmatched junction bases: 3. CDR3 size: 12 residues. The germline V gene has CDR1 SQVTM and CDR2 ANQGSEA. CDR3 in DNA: TGCAGCGTGGGACAGGGGGCAAGTGGCTACACCTTC. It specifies CSVGQGASGYTF. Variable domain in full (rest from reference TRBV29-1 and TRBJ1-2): SAVISQKPSRDICQRGTSLTIQCQVDSQVTMMFWYRQQPGQSLTLIATANQGSEATYESGFVIDKFPISRPNLTFSTLTVSNMSPEDSSIYLCSVGQGASGYTFGSGTRLTVV.

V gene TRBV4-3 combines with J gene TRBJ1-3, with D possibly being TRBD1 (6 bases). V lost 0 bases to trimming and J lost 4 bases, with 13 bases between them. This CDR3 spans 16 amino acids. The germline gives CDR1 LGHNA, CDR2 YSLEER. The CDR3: CASSQDTGGHGNTIYF. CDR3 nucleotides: TGCGCCAGCAGCCAAGATACCGGGGGGCACGGAAACACCATATATTTT.

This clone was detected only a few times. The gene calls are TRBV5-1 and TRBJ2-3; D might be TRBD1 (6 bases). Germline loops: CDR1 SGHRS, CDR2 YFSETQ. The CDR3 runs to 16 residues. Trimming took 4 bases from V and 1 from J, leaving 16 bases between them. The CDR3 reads CASSLLNYRGTDTQYF. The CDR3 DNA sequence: TGCGCCAGCAGCCTCCTCAACTACAGGGGCACAGATACGCAGTATTTT. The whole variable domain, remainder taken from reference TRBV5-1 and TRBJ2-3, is KAGVTQTPRYLIKTRGQQVTLSCSPISGHRSVSWYQQTPGQGLQFLFEYFSETQRNKGNFPGRFSGRQFSNSRSEMNVSTLELGDSALYLCASSLLNYRGTDTQYFGPGTRLTVL.

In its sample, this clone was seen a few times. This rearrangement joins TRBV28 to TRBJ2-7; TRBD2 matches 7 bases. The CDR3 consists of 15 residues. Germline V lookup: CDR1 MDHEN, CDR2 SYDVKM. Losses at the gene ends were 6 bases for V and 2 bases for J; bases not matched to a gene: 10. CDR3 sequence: CASRGGSGNPYEQYF. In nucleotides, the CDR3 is TGTGCCAGCAGGGGAGGAAGCGGGAATCCCTACGAGCAGTACTTC.

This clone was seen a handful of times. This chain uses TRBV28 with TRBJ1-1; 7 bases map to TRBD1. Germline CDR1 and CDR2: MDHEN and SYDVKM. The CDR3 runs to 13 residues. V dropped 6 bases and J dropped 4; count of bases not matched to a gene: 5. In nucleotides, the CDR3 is TGTGCCAGCAGAACAGGGGAGACCACTGAAGCTTTCTTT. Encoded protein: CASRTGETTEAFF.

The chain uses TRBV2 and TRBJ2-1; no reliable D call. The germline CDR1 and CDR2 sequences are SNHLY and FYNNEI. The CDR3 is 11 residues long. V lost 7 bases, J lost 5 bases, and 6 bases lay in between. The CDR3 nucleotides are TGTGCCAGCAAGTCGGACAATGAGCAGTTCTTC. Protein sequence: CASKSDNEQFF.

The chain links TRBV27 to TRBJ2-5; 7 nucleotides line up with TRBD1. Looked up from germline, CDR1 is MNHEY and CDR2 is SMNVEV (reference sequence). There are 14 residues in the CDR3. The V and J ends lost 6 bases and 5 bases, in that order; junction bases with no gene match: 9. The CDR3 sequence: CASRADRVGETQYF. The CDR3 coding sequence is TGTGCCAGCAGGGCAGACAGGGTCGGGGAGACCCAGTACTTC.